These 16 T cell receptor beta chains came from one sample sequenced in a study of blood T cell repertoires in COVID-19. The data were produced by immunoSEQ multiplex PCR, yet TCRdb's version contains in-frame clones alone and is incomplete. The data show a few hundred thousand clones, about 86% seen once. The sequencing input was peripheral blood. Receptors were obtained from a young man with active or convalescent COVID-19.

The V gene is TRBV18, the J gene TRBJ2-1; D is possibly TRBD2 (5 bases). The V gene's germline CDR1 is KGHSH and CDR2 LQKENI. The length of the CDR3 is 12 residues. V lost 10 bases to trimming and J lost 4 bases, with 11 bases between them. CDR3 DNA: TGTGCCACCTCCGGCGGGTACAATGAGCAGTTCTTC. Protein: CATSGGYNEQFF.

The chain has TRBV5-4 and TRBJ2-2, with 7 bases fitting TRBD1. V gave up 4 bases and J gave up 4 bases; unmatched junction bases: 1. Germline V gene lookup returns CDR1 SGHNT and CDR2 YYREEE (reference sequence). The CDR3 is 13 amino acids. CDR3 in amino acids: CASSPGGTGELFF. DNA of the CDR3: TGTGCCAGCAGCCCAGGGGGCACCGGGGAGCTGTTTTTT.

This clone came up once. The V and J genes are TRBV11-3 and TRBJ2-5; TRBD1 matches at 8 bases. Germline CDR1 and CDR2: SGHNT and YENEEA. The CDR3 loop spans 16 amino acids. Unmatched junction bases numbered 11, after V lost 5 bases and J lost 3 bases. CDR3 coding DNA: TGTGCCAGCAGCCCTCAGGACAGGGTGGGGGAAGAGACCCAGTACTTC. It translates to CASSPQDRVGEETQYF.

The chain employs TRBV5-4 and TRBJ1-1, with D perhaps TRBD1 (5 bases). Trimming left V 0 bases short and J 5 bases short, with 8 bases between. This CDR3 has 13 amino acids. Germline V CDR1 and CDR2: SGHNT, YYREEE (reference sequence). CDR3 amino acids: CASSLGRETEAFF. The DNA for the CDR3 is TGTGCCAGCAGCTTGGGCAGGGAAACTGAAGCTTTCTTT.

The chain is built from TRBV3-1 (or the pseudogene TRBV3-2) and TRBJ1-2; no clear D. The CDR3 extends over 13 amino acids. Germline CDR1 LGHDT, CDR2 YNNKEL (reference sequence). V lost 6 bases and J lost 9, with 17 bases in between. CDR3 sequence: CASSGHGTESYTF. The CDR3 DNA is TGTGCCAGCAGTGGCCACGGTACAGAGAGCTACACCTTC.

The V call is TRBV5-5, the J call TRBJ2-3; D uncertain. V shed 4 bases and J shed 4 bases, with 13 bases lying between them. The CDR3 loop spans 14 amino acids. The germline gives CDR1 SGHKS, CDR2 YYEKEE (reference sequence). The CDR3 DNA follows: TGTGCCAGCAGCCCGACTGGAACATCAGATACGCAGTATTTT. This encodes CASSPTGTSDTQYF.

CDR3 in amino acids: CASSLDYRLAGGLRDEQFF. CDR3 sequence (DNA): TGTGCCAGCAGCTTAGATTACCGACTAGCGGGAGGCCTTAGGGATGAGCAGTTCTTC. V and J are TRBV11-3 and TRBJ2-1; 13 bases are shared with TRBD2. Germline V CDR1 and CDR2: SGHNT, YENEEA. After removal of 0 bases from V and 8 bases from J, the junction contained 13 bases not matched to a gene. The CDR3 is 19 amino acids. The variable domain in full, with the rest retrieved from reference TRBV11-3 and TRBJ2-1, is EAGVVQSPRYKIIEKKQPVAFWCNPISGHNTLYWYLQNLGQGPELLIRYENEEAVDDSQLPKDRFSAERLKGVDSTLKIQPAELGDSAVYLCASSLDYRLAGGLRDEQFFGPGTRLTVL.

This chain links TRBV10-3 with TRBJ2-3; D is uncertain. V lost 8 bases and J lost 1, with 13 bases in between. From germline, CDR1 is ENHRY and CDR2 SYGVKD. The length of the CDR3 is 14 residues. This CDR3 reads CAISSVAGTDTQYF. The CDR3 DNA sequence: TGTGCCATCTCCTCGGTGGCGGGCACAGATACGCAGTATTTT.

The rearrangement uses TRBV5-6 and TRBJ1-2; 7 nucleotides agree with TRBD1. V was pared by 2 bases and J by 6 bases, with 7 bases of the junction left unmatched. Germline loops: CDR1 SGHDT, CDR2 YYEEEE. There are 14 residues in the CDR3. The CDR3 DNA is TGTGCCAGCAGCTTTAACGACAGGGCGGATGGCTACACCTTC. Translated, it gives CASSFNDRADGYTF.

This clone came up a few times. The V call is TRBV10-3, the J call TRBJ1-3; 8 bases align to TRBD1. From germline, CDR1 is ENHRY and CDR2 SYGVKD. Trimming at V came to 9 bases and at J to 0 bases, leaving 10 bases not matched to a gene. The CDR3 spans 16 residues. Written as DNA, the CDR3 is TGTGCCATAAAACCGGGACAGGCGAGCTCTGGAAACACCATATATTTT. This encodes CAIKPGQASSGNTIYF.

In this sample, this clone turned up once. The CDR3 sequence: CASREIYSGNTIYF. CDR3 sequence (DNA): TGTGCCAGCAGGGAGATCTACTCTGGAAACACCATATATTTT. The gene calls are TRBV2 and TRBJ1-3; D is unresolved. Germline loops: CDR1 SNHLY, CDR2 FYNNEI. This CDR3 is 14 amino acids long. The V end was cut by 6 bases, the J end by 0 bases, with 9 bases between. Together with reference TRBV2 and TRBJ1-3, the CDR3 gives the full variable domain: EPEVTQTPSHQVTQMGQEVILRCVPISNHLYFYWYRQILGQKVEFLVSFYNNEISEKSEIFDDQFSVERPDGSNFTLKIRSTKLEDSAMYFCASREIYSGNTIYFGEGSWLTVV.

This clone was counted a single time. The chain joins TRBV7-9 to TRBJ1-1; the D gene is possibly TRBD1 (5 bases). The V end was cut by 5 bases, the J end by 5 bases, with 15 bases between. CDR1 and CDR2 (germline): SEHNR, FQNEAQ (reference sequence). This CDR3 region has 14 residues. DNA for the CDR3: TGTGCCAGCAGCAACCCCAGGGTTTTTACTGAAGCTTTCTTT. It encodes CASSNPRVFTEAFF.

The chain uses TRBV7-9 and TRBJ1-1, with TRBD1 matching 9 bases. The germline CDR1 and CDR2 sequences are SEHNR and FQNEAQ (reference sequence). The ends lost 1 base at V and 7 bases at J; junction bases unmatched: 10. The CDR3 totals 16 residues. CDR3 sequence (DNA): TGTGCCAGCAGCTTAGATCTGGGACAGGGAAGAATTGAAGCTTTCTTT. Translating gives CASSLDLGQGRIEAFF.

The CDR3 bases are TGTGCCATCAGTGGACAGGGGGCGGAAAAACTGTTTTTT. Amino acids: CAISGQGAEKLFF. The genes are TRBV10-3 and TRBJ1-4; 10 bases line up with TRBD1. Trimming removed 4 bases from V and 8 bases from J; junction bases left unmatched: 1. Germline V gene sequence: CDR1 ENHRY, CDR2 SYGVKD. There are 13 residues in the CDR3.

The CDR3 DNA reads TGTGCCAGCAGCCCGGGACAGGGAGGACAACAGCCCCAGCATTTT. It yields the protein CASSPGQGGQQPQHF. The chain links TRBV28 to TRBJ1-5; 9 nucleotides agree with TRBD1. The CDR3 covers 15 residues. From germline, CDR1 is MDHEN and CDR2 SYDVKM. V lost 6 bases and J lost 7; bases outside the gene matches: 10.

The rearrangement links TRBV29-1 to TRBJ1-3; D gene unclear. The germline gives CDR1 SQVTM, CDR2 ANQGSEA. The V end lost 1 base, the J end lost 4 bases, and 8 bases lay between the germline ends. The CDR3 is 13 residues long. CDR3 residues: CSVEATLGNTIYF. Written as DNA, the CDR3 is TGCAGCGTTGAAGCCACTCTGGGAAACACCATATATTTT. The variable domain in full, with the rest retrieved from reference TRBV29-1 and TRBJ1-3, is SAVISQKPSRDICQRGTSLTIQCQVDSQVTMMFWYRQQPGQSLTLIATANQGSEATYESGFVIDKFPISRPNLTFSTLTVSNMSPEDSSIYLCSVEATLGNTIYFGEGSWLTVV.